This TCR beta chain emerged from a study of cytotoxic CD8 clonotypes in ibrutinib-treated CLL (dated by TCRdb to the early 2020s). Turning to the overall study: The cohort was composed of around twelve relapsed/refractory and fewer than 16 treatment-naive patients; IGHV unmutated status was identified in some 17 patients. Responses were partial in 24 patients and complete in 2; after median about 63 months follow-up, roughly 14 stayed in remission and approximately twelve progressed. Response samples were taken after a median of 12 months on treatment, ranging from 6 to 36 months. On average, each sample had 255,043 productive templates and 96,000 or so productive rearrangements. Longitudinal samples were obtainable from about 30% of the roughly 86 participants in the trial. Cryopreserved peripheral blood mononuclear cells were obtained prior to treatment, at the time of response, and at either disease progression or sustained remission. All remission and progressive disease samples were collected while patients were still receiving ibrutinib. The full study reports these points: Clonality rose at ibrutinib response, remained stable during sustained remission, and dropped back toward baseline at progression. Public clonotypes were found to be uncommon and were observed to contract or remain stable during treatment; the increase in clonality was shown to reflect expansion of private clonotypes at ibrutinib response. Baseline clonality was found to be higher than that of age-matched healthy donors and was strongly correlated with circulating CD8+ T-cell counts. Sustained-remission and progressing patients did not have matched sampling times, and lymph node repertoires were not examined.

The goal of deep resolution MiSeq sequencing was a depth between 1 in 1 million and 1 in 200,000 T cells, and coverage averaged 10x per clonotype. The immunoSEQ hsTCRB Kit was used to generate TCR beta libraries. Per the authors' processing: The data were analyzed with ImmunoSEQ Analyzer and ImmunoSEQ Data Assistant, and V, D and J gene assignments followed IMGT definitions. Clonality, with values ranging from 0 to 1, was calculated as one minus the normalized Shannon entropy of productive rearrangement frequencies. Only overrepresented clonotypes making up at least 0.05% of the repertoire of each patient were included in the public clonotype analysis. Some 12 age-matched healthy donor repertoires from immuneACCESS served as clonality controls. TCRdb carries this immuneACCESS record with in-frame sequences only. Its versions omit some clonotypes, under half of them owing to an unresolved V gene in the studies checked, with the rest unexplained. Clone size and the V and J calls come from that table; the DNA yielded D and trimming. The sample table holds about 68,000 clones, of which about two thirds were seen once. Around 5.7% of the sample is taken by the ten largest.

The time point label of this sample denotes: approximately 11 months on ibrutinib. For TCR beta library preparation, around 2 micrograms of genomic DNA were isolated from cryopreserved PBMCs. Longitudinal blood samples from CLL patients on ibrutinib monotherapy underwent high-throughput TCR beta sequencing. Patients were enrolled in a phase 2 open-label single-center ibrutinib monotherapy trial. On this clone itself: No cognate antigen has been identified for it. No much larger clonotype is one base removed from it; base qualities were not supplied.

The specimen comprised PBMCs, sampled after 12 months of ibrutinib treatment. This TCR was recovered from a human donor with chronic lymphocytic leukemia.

CDR3 loop: CASSVGIGGVGEAFF. The sequence in DNA is TGTGCCAGCAGCGTAGGAATAGGAGGGGTCGGGGAAGCTTTCTTT. The rearrangement combines TRBV9 with TRBJ1-1; TRBD1 is possibly the D segment (5 matching bases). The CDR3 runs 15 residues from the cysteine to the phenylalanine. Only CDR3 DNA is held: 45 bases, read in frame from base 1. For CDR1 and CDR2, the germline V gene lists SGDLS and YYNGEE. V loses 0 bases, J loses 8 bases, and the germline ends lie 17 bases apart.